The clone carrying this TCR beta chain was seen many times. Its target is not known. The sample's time point: newly diagnosed GD, antithyroid drugs for less than 3 months. PBMCs provided the RNA from which the TCR library was made. Construction of TCR beta libraries relied on iRepertoire HTBI primers and on Arm-PCR targeting CDR3 regions. Per the study methods: The samples yielded 50 to 80 TRBV and around 15 TRBJ segments. TCRdb processed the multiplex PCR reads anew with MiXCR; each CDR3 protein has one entry. These V and J calls rely on TCRdb rather than the paper's analysis. The sample holds fewer than 650,000 distinct CDR3 sequences; roughly 15% are singletons and the top ten take approximately 20%. These data are taken from a study of regulatory T cells in long-lasting Graves disease. This CDR3 has 13 residues. Germline values: CDR1 DFQATT, CDR2 SNEGSKA (reference sequence). Study-level points and caveats: New patients shared 970 or so public clonotypes, and persistent patients shared more, with approximately 2,500.

This sample was shared with a second study, whose subject was T cells in Graves' hyperthyroidism and ophthalmopathy.

The input for sequencing was peripheral blood mononuclear cells (PBMCs), taken at new diagnosis, from a patient treated with antithyroid drugs. The receptor comes from a woman under 40 with Graves disease. The genes are TRBV20-1 and TRBJ2-1, with D possibly matching TRBD2 (6 bases). The CDR3 spells CSASRGLLNEQFF. The DNA of the CDR3 is TGCAGCGCCTCGCGGGGACTCCTCAATGAGCAGTTCTTC.